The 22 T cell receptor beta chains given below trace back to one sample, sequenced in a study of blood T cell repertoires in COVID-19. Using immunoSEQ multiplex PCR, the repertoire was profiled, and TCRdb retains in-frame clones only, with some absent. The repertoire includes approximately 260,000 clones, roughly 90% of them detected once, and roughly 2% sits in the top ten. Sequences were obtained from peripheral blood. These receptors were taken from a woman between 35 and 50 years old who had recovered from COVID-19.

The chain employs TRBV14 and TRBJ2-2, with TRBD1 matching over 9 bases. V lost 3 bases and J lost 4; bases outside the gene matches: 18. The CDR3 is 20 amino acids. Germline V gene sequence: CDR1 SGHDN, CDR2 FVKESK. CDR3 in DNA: TGTGCCAGCAGCCAGCATTCCACATTACAGGGGGCGCGGGGCACCGGGGAGCTGTTTTTT. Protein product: CASSQHSTLQGARGTGELFF.

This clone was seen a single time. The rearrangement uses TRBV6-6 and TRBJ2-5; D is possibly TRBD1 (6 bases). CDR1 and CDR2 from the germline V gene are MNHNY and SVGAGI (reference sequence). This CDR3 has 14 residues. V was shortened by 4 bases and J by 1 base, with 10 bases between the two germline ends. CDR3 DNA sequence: TGTGCCAGCAGTTCACAGGGAATCCAAGAGACCCAGTACTTC. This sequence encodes CASSSQGIQETQYF.

CDR3 DNA sequence: TGCAGCGTTGAAGGGGGGCTGAAGGGTGTGGGCACTAATGAAAAACTGTTTTTT. Encoded protein: CSVEGGLKGVGTNEKLFF. V and J are TRBV29-1 and TRBJ1-4; D is possibly TRBD1 (6 bases). V lost 1 base to trimming and J lost 2 bases, with 20 bases between them. Germline V gives CDR1 SQVTM, CDR2 ANQGSEA. This CDR3 is built from 18 residues.

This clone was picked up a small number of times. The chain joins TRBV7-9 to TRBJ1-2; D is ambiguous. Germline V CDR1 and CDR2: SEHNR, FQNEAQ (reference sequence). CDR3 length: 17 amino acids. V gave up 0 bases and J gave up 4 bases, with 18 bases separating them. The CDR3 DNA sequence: TGTGCCAGCAGCTTAGCCCATGGTAGGCAGGTCCCCTATGGCTACACCTTC. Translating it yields CASSLAHGRQVPYGYTF.

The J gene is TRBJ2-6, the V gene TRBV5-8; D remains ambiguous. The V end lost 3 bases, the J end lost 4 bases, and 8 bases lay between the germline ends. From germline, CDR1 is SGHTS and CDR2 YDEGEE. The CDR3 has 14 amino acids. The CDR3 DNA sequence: TGTGCCAGCAGCTCGTTAAAAGGGGCCAACGTCCTGACTTTC. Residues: CASSSLKGANVLTF.

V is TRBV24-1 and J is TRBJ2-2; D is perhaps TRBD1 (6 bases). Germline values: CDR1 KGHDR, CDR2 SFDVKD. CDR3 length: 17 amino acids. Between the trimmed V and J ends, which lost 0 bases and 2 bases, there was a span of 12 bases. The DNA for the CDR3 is TGTGCCACCAGTGATTTGCCTCCGGGACAAAACACCGGGGAGCTGTTTTTT. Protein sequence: CATSDLPPGQNTGELFF.

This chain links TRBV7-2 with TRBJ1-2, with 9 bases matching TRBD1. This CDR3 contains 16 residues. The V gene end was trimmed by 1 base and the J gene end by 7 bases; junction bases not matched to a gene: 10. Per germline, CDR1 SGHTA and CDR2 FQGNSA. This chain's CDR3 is CASSLGGLQGAIGYTF. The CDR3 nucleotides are TGTGCCAGCAGCTTAGGGGGGCTACAGGGGGCTATTGGCTACACCTTC.

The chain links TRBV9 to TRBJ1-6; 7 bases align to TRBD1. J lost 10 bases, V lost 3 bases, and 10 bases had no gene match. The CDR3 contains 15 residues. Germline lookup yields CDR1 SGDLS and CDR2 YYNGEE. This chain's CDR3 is CASSAETGPESPLHF. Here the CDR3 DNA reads TGTGCCAGCAGCGCGGAGACAGGGCCTGAATCACCCCTCCACTTT.

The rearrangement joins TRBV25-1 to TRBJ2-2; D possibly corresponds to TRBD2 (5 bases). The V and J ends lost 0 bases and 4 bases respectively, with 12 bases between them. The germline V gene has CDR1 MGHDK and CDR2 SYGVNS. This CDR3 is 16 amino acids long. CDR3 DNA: TGTGCCAGCAGTGAATATTTAGGCAGCGGCACCGGGGAGCTGTTTTTT. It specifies CASSEYLGSGTGELFF.

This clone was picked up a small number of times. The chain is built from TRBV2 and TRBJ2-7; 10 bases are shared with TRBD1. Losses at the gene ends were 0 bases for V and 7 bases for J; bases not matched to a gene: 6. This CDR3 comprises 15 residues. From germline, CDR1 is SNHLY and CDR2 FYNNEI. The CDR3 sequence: CASSEARTGGGEQYF. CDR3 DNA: TGTGCCAGCAGTGAAGCGAGGACAGGGGGTGGAGAGCAGTACTTC.

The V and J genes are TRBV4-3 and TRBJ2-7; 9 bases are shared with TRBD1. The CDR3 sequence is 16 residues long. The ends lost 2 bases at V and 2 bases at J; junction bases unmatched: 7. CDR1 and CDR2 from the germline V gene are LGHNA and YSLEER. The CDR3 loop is CASSQQMGQGPYEQYF. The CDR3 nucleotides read TGCGCCAGCAGCCAACAAATGGGACAGGGTCCCTACGAGCAGTACTTC.

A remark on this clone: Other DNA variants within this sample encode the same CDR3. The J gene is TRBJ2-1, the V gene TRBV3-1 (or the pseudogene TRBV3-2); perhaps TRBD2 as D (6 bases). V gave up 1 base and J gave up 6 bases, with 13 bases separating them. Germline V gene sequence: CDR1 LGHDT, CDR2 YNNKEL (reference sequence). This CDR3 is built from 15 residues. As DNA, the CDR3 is TGTGCCAGCAGCCAAGGGCGGGAATGGGGCAATGAGCAGTTCTTC. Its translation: CASSQGREWGNEQFF.

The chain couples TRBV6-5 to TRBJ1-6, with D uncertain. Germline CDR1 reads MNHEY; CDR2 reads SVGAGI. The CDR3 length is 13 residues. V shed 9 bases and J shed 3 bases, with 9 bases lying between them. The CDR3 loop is CASHTNYNSPLHF. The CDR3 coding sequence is TGTGCCAGTCACACTAACTATAATTCACCCCTCCACTTT.

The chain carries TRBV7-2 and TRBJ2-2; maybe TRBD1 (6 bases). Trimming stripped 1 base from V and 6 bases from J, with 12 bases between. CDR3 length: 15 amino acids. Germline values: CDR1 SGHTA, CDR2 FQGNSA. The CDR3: CASSLDRARAGELFF. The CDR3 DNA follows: TGTGCCAGCAGCTTAGACAGGGCTAGGGCCGGGGAGCTGTTTTTT.

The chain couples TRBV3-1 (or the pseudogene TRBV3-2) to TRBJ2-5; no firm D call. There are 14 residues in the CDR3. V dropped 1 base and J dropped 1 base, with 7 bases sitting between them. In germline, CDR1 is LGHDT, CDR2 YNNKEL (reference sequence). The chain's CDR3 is CASSQVKIQETQYF. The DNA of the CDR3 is TGTGCCAGCAGCCAAGTTAAAATCCAAGAGACCCAGTACTTC.

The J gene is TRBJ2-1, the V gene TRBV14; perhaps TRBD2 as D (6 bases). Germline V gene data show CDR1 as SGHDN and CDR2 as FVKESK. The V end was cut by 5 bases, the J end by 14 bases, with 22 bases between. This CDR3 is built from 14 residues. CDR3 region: CASSYGTPVGLEFF. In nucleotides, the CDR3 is TGTGCCAGCAGCTACGGGACTCCTGTTGGTTTGGAGTTCTTC.

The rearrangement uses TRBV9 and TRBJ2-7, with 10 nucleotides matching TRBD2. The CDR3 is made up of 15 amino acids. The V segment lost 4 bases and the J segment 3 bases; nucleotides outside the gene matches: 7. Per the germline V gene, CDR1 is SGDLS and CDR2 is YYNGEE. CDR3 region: CASSTGLAEGYEQYF. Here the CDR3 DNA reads TGTGCCAGCAGCACAGGACTAGCGGAGGGCTACGAGCAGTACTTC. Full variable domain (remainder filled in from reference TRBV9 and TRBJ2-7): DSGVTQTPKHLITATGQRVTLRCSPRSGDLSVYWYQQSLDQGLQFLIQYYNGEERAKGNILERFSAQQFPDLHSELNLSSLELGDSALYFCASSTGLAEGYEQYFGPGTRLTVT.

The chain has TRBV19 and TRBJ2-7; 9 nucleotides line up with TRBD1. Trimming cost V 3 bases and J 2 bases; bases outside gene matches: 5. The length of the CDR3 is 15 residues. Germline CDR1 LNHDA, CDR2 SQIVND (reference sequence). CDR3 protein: CASSIEGTGPYEQYF. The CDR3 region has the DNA TGTGCCAGTAGTATCGAGGGGACAGGGCCCTACGAGCAGTACTTC.

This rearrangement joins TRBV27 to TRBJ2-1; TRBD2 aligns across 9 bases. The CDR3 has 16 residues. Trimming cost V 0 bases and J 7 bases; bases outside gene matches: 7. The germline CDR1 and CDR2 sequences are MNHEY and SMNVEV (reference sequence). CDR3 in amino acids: CASSLSRLAGRNEQFF. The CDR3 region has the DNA TGTGCCAGCAGTTTATCGAGGCTAGCGGGAAGGAATGAGCAGTTCTTC.

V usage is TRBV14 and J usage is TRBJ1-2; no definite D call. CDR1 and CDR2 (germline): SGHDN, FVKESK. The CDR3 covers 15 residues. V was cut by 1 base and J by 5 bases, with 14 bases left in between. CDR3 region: CASSQGVSSLYGYTF. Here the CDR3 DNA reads TGTGCCAGCAGCCAAGGAGTTTCGAGTCTATATGGCTACACCTTC.

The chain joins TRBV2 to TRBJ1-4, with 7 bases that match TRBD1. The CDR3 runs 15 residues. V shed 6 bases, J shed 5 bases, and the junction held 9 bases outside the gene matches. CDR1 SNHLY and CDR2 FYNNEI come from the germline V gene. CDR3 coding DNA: TGTGCCAGCAGACCGTCACAGGGGTCGAATGAAAAACTGTTTTTT. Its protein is CASRPSQGSNEKLFF. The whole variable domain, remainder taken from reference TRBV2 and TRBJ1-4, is EPEVTQTPSHQVTQMGQEVILRCVPISNHLYFYWYRQILGQKVEFLVSFYNNEISEKSEIFDDQFSVERPDGSNFTLKIRSTKLEDSAMYFCASRPSQGSNEKLFFGSGTQLSVL.

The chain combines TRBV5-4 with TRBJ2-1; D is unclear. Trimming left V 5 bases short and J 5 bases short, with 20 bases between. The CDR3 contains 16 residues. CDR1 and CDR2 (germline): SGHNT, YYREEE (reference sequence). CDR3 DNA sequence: TGTGCCAGCAGTTTCCTTTGGTCCAGGAAGGACAATGAGCAGTTCTTC. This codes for CASSFLWSRKDNEQFF.